The 17 T cell receptor beta chains below come from one sample, sequenced in a study of cytomegalovirus exposure and HLA in healthy donors. The PCR contained 60 Vbeta and 13 Jbeta primers. Using immunoSEQ multiplex PCR, the repertoire was profiled, and TCRdb retains in-frame clones only, with some absent. This sample has fewer than 130,000 clones; over 65% occur once, and the top ten carry roughly 13%. The sample taken for sequencing was PBMCs. All receptors come from a man younger than 45 in good health and CMV-seropositive.

The genes are TRBV6-5 and TRBJ2-7; 8 bases are a match to TRBD2. This CDR3 is 15 amino acids long. CDR1 MNHEY and CDR2 SVGAGI come from the germline V gene. J gave up 1 base and V 7 bases, and 9 bases lay outside the gene matches. The CDR3 DNA sequence: TGTGCCAGCACCCCCCAGGTAGCGGGGTCCTACGAGCAGTACTTC. This translates into CASTPQVAGSYEQYF.

The chain combines TRBV23-1 with TRBJ1-1; 8 nucleotides agree with TRBD1. TRBV23-1 is designated an ORF whose function remains uncertain. J lost 3 bases, V lost 0 bases, and 6 bases had no gene match. The CDR3 has 16 amino acids. CDR3 nucleotide sequence: TGCGCCAGCAGTCAATCGAGGCAGGGGGCGGACACTGAAGCTTTCTTT. It specifies CASSQSRQGADTEAFF.

This clone was detected only once. The J gene is TRBJ2-1, the V gene TRBV7-9, with 12 bases identical to TRBD2. Trimming cost V 5 bases and J 7 bases; bases outside gene matches: 9. Germline lookup yields CDR1 SEHNR and CDR2 FQNEAQ (reference sequence). The CDR3 covers 16 residues. CDR3 in DNA: TGTGCCAGCAGCCCCAGGACTAGCGGGGTTTTGAATGAGCAGTTCTTC. Protein: CASSPRTSGVLNEQFF.

This rearrangement joins TRBV6-5 to TRBJ1-5; 7 nucleotides line up with TRBD1. CDR1 is MNHEY and CDR2 is SVGAGI in the germline V gene. V gave up 5 bases and J gave up 0 bases; unmatched junction bases: 1. The CDR3 totals 14 residues. The CDR3 nucleotides are TGTGCCAGCAGTAGGGACAGTAGCAATCAGCCCCAGCATTTT. This encodes CASSRDSSNQPQHF.

The V call is TRBV7-9, the J call TRBJ1-6; tentative D call: TRBD1 (5 bases). V was trimmed by 7 bases and J by 6 bases, leaving 16 bases between them. The CDR3 is 15 amino acids. Germline V gene sequence: CDR1 SEHNR, CDR2 FQNEAQ (reference sequence). CDR3 amino acids: CASTLTDSPNSPLHF. The CDR3 nucleotides are TGTGCCAGCACTTTAACTGACAGCCCTAATTCACCCCTCCACTTT.

The rearrangement links TRBV7-9 to TRBJ1-1; a weak D match, TRBD1 (5 bases). The V end was cut by 5 bases, the J end by 1 base, with 14 bases between. In germline, CDR1 is SEHNR, CDR2 FQNEAQ (reference sequence). This CDR3 spans 15 amino acids. The CDR3 spells CASSGGVRGNTEAFF. The CDR3 DNA is TGTGCCAGCAGCGGGGGGGTGAGGGGGAACACTGAAGCTTTCTTT.

The chain is built from TRBV5-4 and TRBJ2-5; TRBD2 matches at 7 bases. CDR1 and CDR2 from the germline V gene are SGHNT and YYREEE (reference sequence). The CDR3 sequence is 16 residues long. V lost 0 bases to trimming and J lost 2 bases; unmatched junction nucleotides: 7. This chain's CDR3 is CASSLVVERGQETQYF. CDR3 in DNA: TGTGCCAGCAGCTTGGTAGTTGAGCGGGGACAAGAGACCCAGTACTTC.

This clone was recorded a few times. The chain recombines TRBV13 with TRBJ2-3; TRBD2 matches 8 bases. Germline V gene sequence: CDR1 PRHDT, CDR2 FYEKMQ (reference sequence). Trimming cost V 2 bases and J 5 bases; bases outside gene matches: 6. The CDR3 is 15 residues long. The CDR3 region is CASSLTGGAQDTQYF. Written as DNA, the CDR3 is TGTGCCAGCAGCTTAACGGGGGGGGCCCAAGATACGCAGTATTTT.

V usage is TRBV6-1 and J usage is TRBJ1-1; a possible D gene is TRBD1 (6 bases). This CDR3 region has 16 residues. Trimming took off 2 bases at V and 3 bases at J, with 16 bases between the two ends. Looked up from germline, CDR1 is MNHNS and CDR2 is SASEGT. The CDR3 DNA is TGTGCCAGCAGTGAATGGGTTCACAGGGTTGACACTGAAGCTTTCTTT. Residues: CASSEWVHRVDTEAFF.

The chain carries TRBV28 and TRBJ2-3, with D perhaps TRBD2 (6 bases). The ends were cut back, 2 bases at V and 1 base at J, with 10 bases in the middle. CDR1 and CDR2 (germline): MDHEN, SYDVKM. CDR3 size: 15 residues. CDR3 in DNA: TGTGCCAGCAGTTTAGGCGGGGACCGCACAGATACGCAGTATTTT. It translates to CASSLGGDRTDTQYF.

V and J are TRBV7-3 and TRBJ2-1; D gene unclear. Trimming cost V 5 bases and J 0 bases, with 14 bases left between them. This CDR3 spans 16 amino acids. Germline CDR1 is SGHTA and CDR2 is FQGTGA. The CDR3 loop is CASSLEPTLSYNEQFF. The CDR3 region has the DNA TGTGCCAGCAGCCTCGAGCCCACTCTCTCCTACAATGAGCAGTTCTTC.

V and J are TRBV7-2 and TRBJ2-7; D perhaps matches TRBD2 (5 bases). Trimming shortened V by 6 bases and J by 4 bases, and 19 bases separated the two germline ends. The CDR3 has 15 amino acids. Germline CDR1 and CDR2: SGHTA and FQGNSA. CDR3 DNA: TGTGCCAGCAGACGAAAAACGGCGCCGGGGTACGAGCAGTACTTC. It codes for CASRRKTAPGYEQYF.

The CDR3 protein is CASSERRGYTF. CDR3 in DNA: TGTGCCAGCTCGGAGCGACGGGGCTACACCTTC. The chain has TRBV28 and TRBJ1-2; the D is unclear. CDR1 is MDHEN, CDR2 SYDVKM, per germline. V was shortened by 8 bases and J by 8 bases, with 12 bases between the two germline ends. This CDR3 comprises 11 residues.

Concerning this clone itself: Other DNA sequences from this sample encode an identical CDR3 as well. The chain recombines TRBV9 with TRBJ2-2; D might be TRBD2 (7 bases). The CDR3 contains 16 residues. The V gene's germline CDR1 is SGDLS and CDR2 YYNGEE. V lost 0 bases, J lost 2 bases, and 11 bases lay in between. In nucleotides, the CDR3 is TGTGCCAGCAGCGTAGGAGGGGGGGCTAACACCGGGGAGCTGTTTTTT. Translating gives CASSVGGGANTGELFF.

The chain couples TRBV10-3 to TRBJ2-7, with 9 bases aligning to TRBD1. Per the germline V gene, CDR1 is ENHRY and CDR2 is SYGVKD. V dropped 3 bases and J dropped 1; count of bases not matched to a gene: 4. This CDR3 has 15 residues. The chain's CDR3 is CAISESQGASYEQYF. CDR3 nucleotides: TGTGCCATCAGTGAATCACAGGGGGCTTCCTACGAGCAGTACTTC.

V is TRBV28 and J is TRBJ1-5; TRBD1 is a possible D gene (6 bases). V gave up 2 bases and J gave up 7 bases, with 12 bases separating them. The CDR3 sequence is 14 residues long. Germline assignment: CDR1 MDHEN and CDR2 SYDVKM. CDR3 in DNA: TGTGCCAGCAGTTTAGGGGGCTTGAGGCAGCCCCAGCATTTT. Protein sequence: CASSLGGLRQPQHF.

This clone came up once. The gene calls are TRBV19 and TRBJ1-6; TRBD1 aligns across 7 bases. CDR1 and CDR2 from the germline V gene are LNHDA and SQIVND (reference sequence). This CDR3 region has 15 residues. V lost 5 bases and J lost 7; bases outside the gene matches: 8. This CDR3 reads CASSPGQAGNSPLHF. The CDR3 bases are TGTGCCAGTAGTCCCGGACAGGCTGGCAATTCACCCCTCCACTTT.